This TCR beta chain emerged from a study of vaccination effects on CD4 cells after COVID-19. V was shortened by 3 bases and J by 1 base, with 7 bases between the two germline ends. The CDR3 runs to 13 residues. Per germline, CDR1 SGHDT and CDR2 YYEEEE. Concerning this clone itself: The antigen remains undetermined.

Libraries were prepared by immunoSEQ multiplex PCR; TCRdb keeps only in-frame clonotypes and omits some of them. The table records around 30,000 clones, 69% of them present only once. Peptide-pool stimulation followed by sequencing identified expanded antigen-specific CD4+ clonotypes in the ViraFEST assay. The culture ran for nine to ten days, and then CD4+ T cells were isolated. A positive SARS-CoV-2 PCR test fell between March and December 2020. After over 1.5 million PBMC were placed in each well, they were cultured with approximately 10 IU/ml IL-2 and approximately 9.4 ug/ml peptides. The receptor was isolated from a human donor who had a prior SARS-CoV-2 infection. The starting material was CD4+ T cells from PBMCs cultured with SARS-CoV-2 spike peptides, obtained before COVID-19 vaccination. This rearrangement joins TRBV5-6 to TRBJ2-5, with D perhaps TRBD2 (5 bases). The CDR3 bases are TGTGCCAGCAGCTGGACTCCCCAAGAGACCCAGTACTTC. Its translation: CASSWTPQETQYF. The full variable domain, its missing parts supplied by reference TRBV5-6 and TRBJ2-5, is DAGVTQSPTHLIKTRGQQVTLRCSPKSGHDTVSWYQQALGQGPQFIFQYYEEEERQRGNFPDRFSGHQFPNYSSELNVNALLLGDSALYLCASSWTPQETQYFGPGTRLLVL.